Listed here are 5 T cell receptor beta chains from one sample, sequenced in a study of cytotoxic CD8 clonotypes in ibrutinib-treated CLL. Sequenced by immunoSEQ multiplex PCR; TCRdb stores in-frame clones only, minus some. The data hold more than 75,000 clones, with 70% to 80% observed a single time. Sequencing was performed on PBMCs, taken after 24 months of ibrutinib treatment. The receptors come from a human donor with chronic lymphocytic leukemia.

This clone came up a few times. Here the CDR3 reads CASIQTGSSNSPLHF. The DNA of the CDR3 is TGTGCCAGCATCCAAACAGGGTCTTCCAATTCACCCCTCCACTTT. The chain has TRBV7-9 and TRBJ1-6, with D possibly matching TRBD1 (6 bases). In germline, CDR1 is SEHNR, CDR2 FQNEAQ (reference sequence). This CDR3 spans 15 amino acids. V shed 7 bases and J shed 7 bases, with 17 bases lying between them. The full variable domain, in which reference TRBV7-9 and TRBJ1-6 provide the parts outside the CDR3, is DTGVSQNPRHKITKRGQNVTFRCDPISEHNRLYWYRQTLGQGPEFLTYFQNEAQLEKSRLLSDRFSAERPKGSFSTLEIQRTEQGDSAMYLCASIQTGSSNSPLHFGNGTRLTVT.

CDR3 nucleotides: TGTGCCAGCTCAAGTGTAGCGGAAAGCTCCTACGAGCAGTACTTC. It specifies CASSSVAESSYEQYF. The chain has TRBV18 and TRBJ2-7; maybe TRBD2 (6 bases). This CDR3 is built from 15 residues. Germline V CDR1 and CDR2: KGHSH, LQKENI. V was trimmed by 5 bases and J by 0 bases, leaving 14 bases between them.

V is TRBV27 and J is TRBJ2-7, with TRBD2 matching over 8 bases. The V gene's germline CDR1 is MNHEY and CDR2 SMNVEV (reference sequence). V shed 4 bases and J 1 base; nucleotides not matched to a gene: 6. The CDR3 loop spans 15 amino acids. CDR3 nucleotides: TGTGCCAGCAGTTATCTTAGCGGGAATTCCTACGAGCAGTACTTC. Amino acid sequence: CASSYLSGNSYEQYF.

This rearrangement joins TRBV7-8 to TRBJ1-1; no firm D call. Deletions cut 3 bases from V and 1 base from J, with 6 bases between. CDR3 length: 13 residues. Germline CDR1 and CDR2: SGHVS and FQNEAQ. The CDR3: CASSFGRNTEAFF. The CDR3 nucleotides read TGTGCCAGCAGCTTCGGACGGAACACTGAAGCTTTCTTT.

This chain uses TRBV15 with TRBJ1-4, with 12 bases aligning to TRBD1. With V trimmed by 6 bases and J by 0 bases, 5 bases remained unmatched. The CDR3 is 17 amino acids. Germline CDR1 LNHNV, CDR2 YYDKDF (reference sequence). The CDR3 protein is CATSSGQGAPTNEKLFF. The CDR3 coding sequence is TGTGCCACCAGTTCGGGACAGGGGGCGCCAACTAATGAAAAACTGTTTTTT.